Listed here is a single TCR beta chain. This entry belongs to a study of blood T cell repertoires in COVID-19. Study in general: Collection of acute and convalescent COVID-19 samples took place in the United States, Italy and Spain. The analysed material was cDNA or gDNA that came from T cells, B-cell-depleted T cells, or PBMCs.

Per the study methods: It was from reference gene primer amplification that nucleated cell counts were estimated. Sequencing used immunoSEQ multiplex PCR; TCRdb keeps in-frame clones, though not all of them. V and J calls and clone size come straight from that table; D and trimming were deduced from the DNA. The sample yields more than 100,000 clones, around four fifths seen once. This clonotype was sampled from a human donor in a cohort sampled during active COVID-19. Input material: peripheral blood.

This chain's CDR3 is CATRGPLANIQYF. The CDR3, as DNA: TGCGCCACCAGGGGGCCCCTGGCGAACATTCAGTACTTC. The rearrangement uses TRBV10-2 and TRBJ2-4, with 8 bases identical to TRBD1. Germline CDR1 is WSHSY and CDR2 is SAAADI. V trimming: 10 bases; J trimming: 7 bases; junction bases outside the gene matches: 9. This CDR3 has 13 amino acids.